This T cell receptor beta chain derives from a study of T cells after yellow fever vaccination. This CDR3 is built from 14 residues. Between the trimmed V and J ends, which lost 6 bases and 7 bases, there was a span of 18 bases. CDR1 and CDR2 (germline): MNHEY, SVGEGT. TCRdb redid the calling of the 5' RACE reads with MiXCR, one entry per CDR3 protein. Among 340,000 or so distinct CDR3 sequences listed, around an eighth were seen once. The chain uses TRBV6-2 or TRBV6-3 and TRBJ1-2; D possibly corresponds to TRBD1 (6 bases). The TCR comes from a man between 18 and 29 years old who received the YFV17D yellow fever vaccine. The sequencing here drew on CD4+ T cells sorted from PBMCs, taken 15 days after the yellow fever booster vaccination. The CDR3 reads CASSDGQPFSGYTF. Here the CDR3 DNA reads TGTGCCAGCAGCGATGGACAGCCGTTCAGTGGCTACACCTTC.